The source of this T cell receptor beta chain is a study of blood T cell repertoires in COVID-19. Study-level information: PBMCs, B-cell-depleted T cells, or T cells were the source of the cDNA or gDNA that made up the material.

The CDR3 is 14 residues long. V lost 3 bases to trimming and J lost 4 bases, with 9 bases between them. CDR1 is KGHSH, CDR2 LQKENI, per germline. Original handling: Amplification of reference gene primers was used by the study to estimate nucleated cell counts. This table comes from immunoSEQ multiplex PCR, and its TCRdb copy is limited to in-frame clones, with some not included. V and J calls plus clone size are reproduced from that table; the DNA served to infer D and trimming. Seen here are more than 95,000 clones, roughly 80% observed once, and the top ten hold 2.5% to 4%. Sequencing was done on a sample of peripheral blood. The receptor comes from a woman older than 75 with active or convalescent COVID-19. J is TRBJ1-4 and V is TRBV18, with TRBD1 as a possible D gene (6 bases). CDR3 coding DNA: TGTGCCAGCTCACCTCAGGGGAATAATGAAAAACTGTTTTTT. It is translated as CASSPQGNNEKLFF. The whole variable domain, filled in from reference TRBV18 and TRBJ1-4, reads NAGVMQNPRHLVRRRGQEARLRCSPMKGHSHVYWYRQLPEEGLKFMVYLQKENIIDESGMPKERFSAEFPKEGPSILRIQQVVRGDSAAYFCASSPQGNNEKLFFGSGTQLSVL.